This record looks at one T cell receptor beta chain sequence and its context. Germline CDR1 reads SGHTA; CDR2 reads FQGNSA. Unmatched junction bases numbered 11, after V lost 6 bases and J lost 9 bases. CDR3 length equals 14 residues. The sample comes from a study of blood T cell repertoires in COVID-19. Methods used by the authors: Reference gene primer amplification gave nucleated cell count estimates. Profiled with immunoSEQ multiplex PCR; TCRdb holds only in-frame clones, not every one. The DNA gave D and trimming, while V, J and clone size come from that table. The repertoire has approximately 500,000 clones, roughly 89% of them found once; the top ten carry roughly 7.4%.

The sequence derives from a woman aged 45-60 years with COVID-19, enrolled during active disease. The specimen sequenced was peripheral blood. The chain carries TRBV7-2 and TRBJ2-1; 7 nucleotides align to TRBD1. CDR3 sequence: CASRSPQGTGEQFF. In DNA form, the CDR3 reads TGTGCCAGCAGAAGCCCACAGGGGACGGGTGAGCAGTTCTTC.